This T cell receptor (beta chain) was recorded in a study of blood T cell repertoires in COVID-19. Across the whole study: Specimens from acute and convalescent COVID-19 originated in the United States, Italy and Spain. Sample material is recorded as cDNA or gDNA derived from T cells, B-cell-depleted T cells, or PBMCs.

The CDR3 extends over 14 amino acids. Germline values: CDR1 KGHSH, CDR2 LQKENI. Germline trimming cut 3 bases from V and 7 bases from J; bases unmatched to any gene: 3. Authors' processing steps: Amplifying reference gene primers gave estimates of nucleated cell counts. The data were produced by immunoSEQ multiplex PCR, yet TCRdb's version contains in-frame clones alone and is incomplete. The V and J calls and clone size were taken over from that table, and D and trimming were inferred from the DNA. The sample has around 98,000 clones; more than 60% are singletons. This TCR came from a man aged 65-85 years with acute or convalescent COVID-19. Sample: peripheral blood. V usage is TRBV18 and J usage is TRBJ1-4; the match to TRBD1 covers 9 bases. CDR3 loop: CASSPGQGREKLFF. CDR3 nucleotides: TGTGCCAGCTCACCGGGACAGGGCCGTGAAAAACTGTTTTTT.